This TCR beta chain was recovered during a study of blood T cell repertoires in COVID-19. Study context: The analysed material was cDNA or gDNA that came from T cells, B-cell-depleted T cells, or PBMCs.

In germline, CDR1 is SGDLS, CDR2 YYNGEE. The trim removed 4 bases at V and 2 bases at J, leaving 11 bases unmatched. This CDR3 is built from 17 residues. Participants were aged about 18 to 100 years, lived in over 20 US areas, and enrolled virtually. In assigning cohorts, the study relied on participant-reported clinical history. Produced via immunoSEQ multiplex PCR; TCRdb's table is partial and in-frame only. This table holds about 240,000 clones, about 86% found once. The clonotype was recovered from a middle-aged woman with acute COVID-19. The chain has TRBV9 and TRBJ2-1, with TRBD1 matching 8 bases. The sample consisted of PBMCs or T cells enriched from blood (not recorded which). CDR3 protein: CASSLRGSGGAYNEQFF. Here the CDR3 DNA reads TGTGCCAGCAGCTTACGCGGGTCAGGGGGCGCCTACAATGAGCAGTTCTTC. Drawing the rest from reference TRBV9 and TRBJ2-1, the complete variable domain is DSGVTQTPKHLITATGQRVTLRCSPRSGDLSVYWYQQSLDQGLQFLIQYYNGEERAKGNILERFSAQQFPDLHSELNLSSLELGDSALYFCASSLRGSGGAYNEQFFGPGTRLTVL.